Reported below is one TCR beta chain. Its antigen is unidentified. V lost 3 bases to trimming and J lost 2 bases; unmatched junction nucleotides: 1. Germline CDR1 SGDLS, CDR2 YYNGEE. The CDR3 has 13 amino acids. The sample is drawn from a study of CD8 T cells in Susac syndrome. General study points: The study recognized that its TCR sequencing and HLA analysis covered a relatively small number of individuals.

Roughly 0.45 to 1 ug RNA was reverse transcribed with random hexamers. Multiplex PCR with immunoSEQ amplified the TCR beta CDR3 across 54 Vbeta and 13 Jbeta. TCRdb reanalysed the immunoSEQ multiplex PCR reads using MiXCR and keeps one entry per CDR3 protein. The sample lists about 130,000 distinct CDR3 sequences, about 95% seen once, with over 0.07% in the top ten. In blood CD8+ and CD4+ T cells, TCR beta underwent sequencing. TEMRA cells underwent FACS enrichment and CD8+ and CD4+ T cells underwent negative isolation. The sample taken for sequencing was CD4+ T cells from PBMCs. The chain combines TRBV9 with TRBJ1-2; TRBD1 matches 7 bases. This clonotype was sampled from a human donor in good health. This CDR3 reads CASSEQGNYGYTF. The DNA of the CDR3 is TGTGCCAGCAGCGAACAGGGGAACTATGGCTACACCTTC.